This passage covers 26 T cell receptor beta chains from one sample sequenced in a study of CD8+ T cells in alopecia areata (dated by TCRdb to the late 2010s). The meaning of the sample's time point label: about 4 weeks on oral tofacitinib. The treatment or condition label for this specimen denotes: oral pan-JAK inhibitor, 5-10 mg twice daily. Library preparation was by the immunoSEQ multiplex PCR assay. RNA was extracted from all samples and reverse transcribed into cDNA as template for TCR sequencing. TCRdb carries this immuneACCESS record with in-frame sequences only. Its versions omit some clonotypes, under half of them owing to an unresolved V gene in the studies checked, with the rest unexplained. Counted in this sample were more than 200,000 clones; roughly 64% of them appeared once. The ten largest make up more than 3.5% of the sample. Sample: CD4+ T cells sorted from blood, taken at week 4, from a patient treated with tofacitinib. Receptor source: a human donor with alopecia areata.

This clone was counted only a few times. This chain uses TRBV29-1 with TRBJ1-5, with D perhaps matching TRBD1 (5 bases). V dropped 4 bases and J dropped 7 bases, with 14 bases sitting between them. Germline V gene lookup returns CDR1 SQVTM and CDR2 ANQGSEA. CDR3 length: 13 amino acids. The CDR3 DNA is TGCAGCGTTGCCAGGGAGGCAGGGCAGCCCCAGCATTTT. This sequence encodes CSVAREAGQPQHF.

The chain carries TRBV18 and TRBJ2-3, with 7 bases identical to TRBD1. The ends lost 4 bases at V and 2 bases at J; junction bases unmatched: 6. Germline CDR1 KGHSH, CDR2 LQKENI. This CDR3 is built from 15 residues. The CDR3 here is CASSLLQGITDTQYF. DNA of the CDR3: TGTGCCAGCTCACTATTACAGGGGATCACAGATACGCAGTATTTT.

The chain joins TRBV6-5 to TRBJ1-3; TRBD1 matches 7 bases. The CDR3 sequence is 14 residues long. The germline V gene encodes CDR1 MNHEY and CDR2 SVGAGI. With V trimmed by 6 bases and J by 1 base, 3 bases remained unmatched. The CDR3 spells CASRGQRSGNTIYF. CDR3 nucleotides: TGTGCCAGCAGGGGACAGCGTTCTGGAAACACCATATATTTT.

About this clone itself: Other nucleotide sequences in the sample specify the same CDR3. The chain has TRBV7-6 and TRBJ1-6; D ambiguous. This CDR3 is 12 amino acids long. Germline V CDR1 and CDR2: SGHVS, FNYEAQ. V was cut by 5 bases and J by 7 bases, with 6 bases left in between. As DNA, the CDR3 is TGTGCCAGCAGCCTCCCCAATTCACCCCTCCACTTT. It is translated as CASSLPNSPLHF.

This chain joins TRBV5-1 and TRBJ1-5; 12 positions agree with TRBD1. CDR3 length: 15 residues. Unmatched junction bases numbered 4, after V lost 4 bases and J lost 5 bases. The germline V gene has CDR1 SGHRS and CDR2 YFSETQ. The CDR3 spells CASSPGQGAYQPQHF. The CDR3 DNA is TGCGCCAGCAGCCCGGGACAGGGGGCATATCAGCCCCAGCATTTT.

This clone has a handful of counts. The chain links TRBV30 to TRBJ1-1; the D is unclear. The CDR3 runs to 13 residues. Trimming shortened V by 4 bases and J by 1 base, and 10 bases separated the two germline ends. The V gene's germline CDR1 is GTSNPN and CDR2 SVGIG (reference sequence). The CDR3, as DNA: TGTGCCTGGAATCTATTAGGGAACACTGAAGCTTTCTTT. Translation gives CAWNLLGNTEAFF.

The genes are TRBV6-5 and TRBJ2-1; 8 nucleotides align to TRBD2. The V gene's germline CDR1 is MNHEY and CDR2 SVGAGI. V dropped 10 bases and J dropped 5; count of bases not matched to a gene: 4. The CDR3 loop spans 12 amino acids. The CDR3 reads CATGGDHNEQFF. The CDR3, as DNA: TGTGCCACGGGGGGGGACCACAATGAGCAGTTCTTC.

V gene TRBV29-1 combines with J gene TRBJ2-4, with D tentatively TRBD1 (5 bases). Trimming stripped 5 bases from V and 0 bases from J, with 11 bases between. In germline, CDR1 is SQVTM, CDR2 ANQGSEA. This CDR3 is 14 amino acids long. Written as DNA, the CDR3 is TGCAGCGTTCGTCCAGGGTTAGCCAAAAACATTCAGTACTTC. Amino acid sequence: CSVRPGLAKNIQYF.

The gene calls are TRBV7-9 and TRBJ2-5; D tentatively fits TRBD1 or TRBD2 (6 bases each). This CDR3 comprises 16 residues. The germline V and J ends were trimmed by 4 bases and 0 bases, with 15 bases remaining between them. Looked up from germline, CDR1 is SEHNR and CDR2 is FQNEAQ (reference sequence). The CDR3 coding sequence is TGTGCCAGCAGCTCAGGGGCGGGACCGTACCAAGAGACCCAGTACTTC. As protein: CASSSGAGPYQETQYF.

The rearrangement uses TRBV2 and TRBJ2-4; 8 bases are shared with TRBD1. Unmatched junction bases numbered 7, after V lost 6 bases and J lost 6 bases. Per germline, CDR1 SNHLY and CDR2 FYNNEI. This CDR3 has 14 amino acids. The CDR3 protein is CASSVQGVRNIQYF. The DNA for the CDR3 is TGTGCCAGCAGCGTACAGGGGGTCAGAAACATTCAGTACTTC.

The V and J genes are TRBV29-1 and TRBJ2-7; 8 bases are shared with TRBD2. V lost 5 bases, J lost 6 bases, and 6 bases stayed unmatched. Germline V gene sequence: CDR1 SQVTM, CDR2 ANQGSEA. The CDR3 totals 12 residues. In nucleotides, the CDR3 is TGCAGCGTTCGGGGGGGCACGTCCGAGCAGTACTTC. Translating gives CSVRGGTSEQYF.

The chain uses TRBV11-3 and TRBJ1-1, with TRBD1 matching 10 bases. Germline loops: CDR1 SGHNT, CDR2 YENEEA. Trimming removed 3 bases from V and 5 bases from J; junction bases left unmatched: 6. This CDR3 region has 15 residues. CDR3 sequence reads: CASSLGQGIWTEAFF. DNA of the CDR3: TGTGCCAGCAGCTTGGGACAGGGGATCTGGACTGAAGCTTTCTTT.

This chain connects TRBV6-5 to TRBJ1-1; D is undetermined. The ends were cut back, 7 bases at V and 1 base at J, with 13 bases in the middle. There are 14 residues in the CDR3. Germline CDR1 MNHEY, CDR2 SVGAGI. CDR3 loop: CASTRRAKNTEAFF. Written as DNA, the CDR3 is TGTGCCAGCACCCGAAGGGCCAAGAACACTGAAGCTTTCTTT.

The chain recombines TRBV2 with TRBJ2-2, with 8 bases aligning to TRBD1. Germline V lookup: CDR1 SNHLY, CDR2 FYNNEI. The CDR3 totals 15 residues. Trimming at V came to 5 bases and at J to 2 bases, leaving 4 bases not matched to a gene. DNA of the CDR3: TGTGCCAGCAGTAAGGACAGGGATAACACCGGGGAGCTGTTTTTT. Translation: CASSKDRDNTGELFF.

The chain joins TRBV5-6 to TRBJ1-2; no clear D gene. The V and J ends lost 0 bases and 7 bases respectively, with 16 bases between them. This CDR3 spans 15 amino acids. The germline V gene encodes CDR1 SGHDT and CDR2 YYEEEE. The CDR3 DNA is TGTGCCAGCAGCTTGGATGTCGTGAGCTTCGGTGGCTACACCTTC. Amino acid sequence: CASSLDVVSFGGYTF.

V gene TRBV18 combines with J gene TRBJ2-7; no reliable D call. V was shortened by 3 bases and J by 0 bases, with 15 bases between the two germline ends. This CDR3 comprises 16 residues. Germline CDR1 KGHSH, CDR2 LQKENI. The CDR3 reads CASSPPGSPHSYEQYF. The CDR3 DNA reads TGTGCCAGCTCACCCCCGGGCAGCCCACACTCCTACGAGCAGTACTTC.

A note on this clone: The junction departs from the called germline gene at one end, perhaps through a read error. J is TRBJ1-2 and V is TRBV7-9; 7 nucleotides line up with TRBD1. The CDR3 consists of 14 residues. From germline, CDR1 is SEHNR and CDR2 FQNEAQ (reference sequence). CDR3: CTSSLVGQKHGYTF. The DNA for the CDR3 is TGTACCAGCAGCTTAGTGGGACAGAAGCATGGCTACACCTTC.

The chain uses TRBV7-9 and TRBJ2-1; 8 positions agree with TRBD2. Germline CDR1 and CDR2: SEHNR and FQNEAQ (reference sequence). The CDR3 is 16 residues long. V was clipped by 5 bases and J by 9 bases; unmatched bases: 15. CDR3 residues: CASSVPGTSDFVEQFF. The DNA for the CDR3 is TGTGCCAGCAGCGTCCCCGGGACTAGTGATTTTGTTGAGCAGTTCTTC.

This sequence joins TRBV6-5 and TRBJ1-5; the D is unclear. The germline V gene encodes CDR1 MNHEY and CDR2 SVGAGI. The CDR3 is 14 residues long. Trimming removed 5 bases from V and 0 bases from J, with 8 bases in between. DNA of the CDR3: TGTGCCAGCAGTCCCATGGGTAGCAATCAGCCCCAGCATTTT. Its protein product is CASSPMGSNQPQHF.

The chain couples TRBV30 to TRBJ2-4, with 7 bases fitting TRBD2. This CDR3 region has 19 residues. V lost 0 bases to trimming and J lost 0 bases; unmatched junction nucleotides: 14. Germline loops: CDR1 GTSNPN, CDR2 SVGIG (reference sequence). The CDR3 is CAWSVSGLKSTLAKNIQYF. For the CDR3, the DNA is TGTGCCTGGAGTGTATCGGGACTAAAGTCAACTTTAGCCAAAAACATTCAGTACTTC.

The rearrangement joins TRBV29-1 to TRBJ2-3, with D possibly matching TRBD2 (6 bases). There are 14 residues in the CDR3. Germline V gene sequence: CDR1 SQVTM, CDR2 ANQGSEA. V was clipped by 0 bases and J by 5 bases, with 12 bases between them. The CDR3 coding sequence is TGCAGCGTTGAAGAGGGCGGGGTTGGAGATACGCAGTATTTT. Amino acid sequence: CSVEEGGVGDTQYF.

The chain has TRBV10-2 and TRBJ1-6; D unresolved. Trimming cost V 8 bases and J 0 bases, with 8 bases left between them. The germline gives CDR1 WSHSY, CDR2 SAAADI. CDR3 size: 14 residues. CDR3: CASGKSSYNSPLHF. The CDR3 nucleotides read TGCGCCAGCGGGAAAAGCTCCTATAATTCACCCCTCCACTTT.

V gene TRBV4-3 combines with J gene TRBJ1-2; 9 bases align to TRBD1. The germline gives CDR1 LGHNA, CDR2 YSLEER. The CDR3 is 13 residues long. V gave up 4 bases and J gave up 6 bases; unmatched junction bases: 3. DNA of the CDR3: TGCGCCAGCAGCCTGGACAGGGGAAATGGCTACACCTTC. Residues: CASSLDRGNGYTF.

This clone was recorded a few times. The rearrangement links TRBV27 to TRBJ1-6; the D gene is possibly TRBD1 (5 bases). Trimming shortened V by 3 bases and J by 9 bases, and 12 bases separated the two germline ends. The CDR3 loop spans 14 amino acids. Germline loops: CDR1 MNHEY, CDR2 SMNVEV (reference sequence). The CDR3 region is CASSFPGQGSPLHF. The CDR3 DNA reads TGTGCCAGCAGTTTCCCAGGGCAGGGTTCACCCCTCCACTTT.

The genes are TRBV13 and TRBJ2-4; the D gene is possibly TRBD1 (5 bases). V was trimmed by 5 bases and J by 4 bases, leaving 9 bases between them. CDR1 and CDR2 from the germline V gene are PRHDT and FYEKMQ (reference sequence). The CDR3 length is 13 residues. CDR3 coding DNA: TGTGCCAGCAGCATACGACAGAAAAACATTCAGTACTTC. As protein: CASSIRQKNIQYF.

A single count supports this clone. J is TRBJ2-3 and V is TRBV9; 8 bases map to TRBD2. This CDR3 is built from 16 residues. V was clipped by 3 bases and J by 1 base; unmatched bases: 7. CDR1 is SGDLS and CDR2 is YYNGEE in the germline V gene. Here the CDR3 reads CASSEGLGVGTDTQYF. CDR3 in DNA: TGTGCCAGCAGCGAGGGACTAGGAGTTGGCACAGATACGCAGTATTTT.